This T cell receptor beta chain was found in a study of blood T cell repertoires in COVID-19. The wider study: T cells, B-cell-depleted T cells, or PBMCs supplied cDNA or gDNA.

Looked up from germline, CDR1 is SGHRS and CDR2 is YFSETQ. This CDR3 is built from 14 residues. V gave up 3 bases and J gave up 2 bases; unmatched junction bases: 2. The data were produced by immunoSEQ multiplex PCR, yet TCRdb's version contains in-frame clones alone and is incomplete. The sample holds about 440,000 clones, roughly 90% seen once. J is TRBJ1-1 and V is TRBV5-1; 9 bases fit TRBD1. The sequencing input was peripheral blood. The receptor comes from a woman in her twenties or thirties with acute or convalescent COVID-19. CDR3 residues: CASSSDRGNTEAFF. DNA for the CDR3: TGCGCCAGCAGCTCGGACAGGGGTAACACTGAAGCTTTCTTT.